These 24 T cell receptor beta chains came from one sample sequenced in a study of neoadjuvant anti-PD-1 for oral cavity cancer. TCRdb keeps only in-frame clones here, not all; method: immunoSEQ multiplex PCR. The repertoire holds about 15,000 clones, with 65% to 70% as singletons. The sequenced sample was PBMCs, obtained before nivolumab (anti-PD-1) treatment. These receptors came from a person aged 40-85 years with oral cavity squamous cell carcinoma.

In this sample, this clone turned up a few times. The chain recombines TRBV18 with TRBJ1-4, with a weak D call TRBD1 (6 bases). This CDR3 has 17 amino acids. Germline V gene lookup returns CDR1 KGHSH and CDR2 LQKENI. Trimming took 0 bases from V and 2 from J, leaving 13 bases between them. The CDR3 DNA sequence: TGTGCCAGCTCACCACCGGGGACATTTGCGACTAATGAAAAACTGTTTTTT. The encoded protein is CASSPPGTFATNEKLFF.

A single count supports this clone. The CDR3 loop is CASSQTALKETQYF. In DNA, the CDR3 is TGTGCCAGCAGCCAAACGGCCTTAAAGGAGACCCAGTACTTC. The chain links TRBV16 to TRBJ2-5; D gene uncertain. This CDR3 region has 14 residues. Trimming removed 2 bases from V and 5 bases from J, with 12 bases in between. The germline gives CDR1 KGHSY, CDR2 FQNENV. The full variable domain, in which reference TRBV16 and TRBJ2-5 provide the parts outside the CDR3, is GEEVAQTPKHLVRGEGQKAKLYCAPIKGHSYVFWYQQVLKNEFKFLISFQNENVFDETGMPKERFSAKCLPNSPCSLEIQATKLEDSAVYFCASSQTALKETQYFGPGTRLLVL.

J is TRBJ2-1 and V is TRBV27; no definite D call. V gave up 5 bases and J gave up 12 bases, with 14 bases separating them. The CDR3 is 12 amino acids. Per germline, CDR1 MNHEY and CDR2 SMNVEV (reference sequence). In DNA form, the CDR3 reads TGTGCCAGCAGTGCCCGAGCCGCTGGGCAGTTCTTC. Translated: CASSARAAGQFF.

The V and J genes are TRBV6-6 and TRBJ2-3; D is perhaps TRBD1 or TRBD2 (5 bases each). V was shortened by 2 bases and J by 6 bases, with 12 bases between the two germline ends. The CDR3 extends over 14 amino acids. Germline V lookup: CDR1 MNHNY, CDR2 SVGAGI (reference sequence). The CDR3 protein is CASSYEAGTDTQYF. As DNA, the CDR3 is TGTGCCAGCAGTTACGAGGCAGGGACGGATACGCAGTATTTT.

The chain links TRBV2 to TRBJ1-1; a possible D gene is TRBD1 (5 bases). Trimming took off 9 bases at V and 5 bases at J, with 19 bases between the two ends. The CDR3 sequence is 14 residues long. In germline, CDR1 is SNHLY, CDR2 FYNNEI. The CDR3 protein is CASHSIGDGTEAFF. Written as DNA, the CDR3 is TGTGCCAGTCATTCGATAGGGGATGGGACTGAAGCTTTCTTT.

The chain links TRBV20-1 to TRBJ2-7; 9 nucleotides agree with TRBD1. The CDR3 loop spans 11 amino acids. Losses at the gene ends were 6 bases for V and 6 bases for J; bases not matched to a gene: 3. The germline V gene has CDR1 DFQATT and CDR2 SNEGSKA (reference sequence). The CDR3 sequence: CSARTGAEQYF. CDR3 bases: TGCAGTGCGAGGACAGGGGCCGAGCAGTACTTC.

The chain links TRBV6-6 to TRBJ1-5; possibly TRBD1 for D (6 bases). V lost 6 bases, J lost 2 bases, and 11 bases lay in between. The CDR3 totals 14 residues. Germline V gene data show CDR1 as MNHNY and CDR2 as SVGAGI (reference sequence). Here the CDR3 DNA reads TGTGCCAGCAGCCTTGGGGGCGGCAATCAGCCCCAGCATTTT. Translated, it gives CASSLGGGNQPQHF.

The chain employs TRBV29-1 and TRBJ2-7; a possible D gene is TRBD2 (6 bases). The CDR3 spans 12 residues. CDR1 is SQVTM, CDR2 ANQGSEA, per germline. The germline V and J ends were trimmed by 4 bases and 3 bases, with 10 bases remaining between them. The CDR3 protein is CSVGPTSYEQYF. The CDR3 bases are TGCAGCGTTGGTCCGACTAGCTACGAGCAGTACTTC.

This clone was seen a single time. V usage is TRBV7-9 and J usage is TRBJ2-1; 12 bases map to TRBD2. Trimming cost V 5 bases and J 8 bases; bases outside gene matches: 7. CDR3 size: 15 residues. Germline assignment: CDR1 SEHNR and CDR2 FQNEAQ (reference sequence). CDR3 region: CASSLTSGGRDEQFF. CDR3 DNA sequence: TGTGCCAGCAGCCTAACTAGCGGGGGGCGGGATGAGCAGTTCTTC.

This rearrangement joins TRBV18 to TRBJ2-7, with a weak D call TRBD1 (6 bases). CDR3 length equals 13 residues. Germline CDR1 is KGHSH and CDR2 is LQKENI. Trimming cost V 3 bases and J 7 bases, with 13 bases left between them. CDR3 loop: CASSPREQGEQYF. CDR3 nucleotide sequence: TGTGCCAGCTCACCCAGGGAACAGGGTGAGCAGTACTTC.

Only a few counts were recorded for this clone. The gene calls are TRBV11-2 and TRBJ1-6; D gene unclear. V was clipped by 1 base and J by 10 bases, with 5 bases between them. Germline assignment: CDR1 SGHAT and CDR2 FQNNGV. The CDR3 sequence is 12 residues long. The CDR3 reads CASSLGESPLHF. DNA for the CDR3: TGTGCCAGCAGCTTAGGCGAATCACCCCTCCACTTT.

CDR3 in amino acids: CASSLQGATNEQYF. The CDR3, as DNA: TGTGCCAGTAGCCTACAGGGGGCGACAAACGAGCAGTACTTC. J is TRBJ2-7 and V is TRBV19, with 9 nucleotides matching TRBD1. Germline CDR1 and CDR2: LNHDA and SQIVND (reference sequence). V lost 6 bases, J lost 5 bases, and 8 bases stayed unmatched. The CDR3 spans 14 residues.

This chain uses TRBV29-1 with TRBJ2-7; maybe TRBD2 (6 bases). The CDR3 is 15 amino acids. CDR1 SQVTM and CDR2 ANQGSEA come from the germline V gene. Trimming removed 4 bases from V and 0 bases from J, with 16 bases in between. DNA of the CDR3: TGCAGCGTTGGGGCGGCGGGGACCAGCTCCTACGAGCAGTACTTC. This codes for CSVGAAGTSSYEQYF.

The chain uses TRBV29-1 and TRBJ1-2, with a weak D call TRBD1 (5 bases). Germline CDR1 and CDR2: SQVTM and ANQGSEA. V lost 6 bases and J 8 bases, leaving 22 bases between the germline ends. The CDR3 extends over 14 amino acids. For the CDR3, the DNA is TGCAGCGTATCGCCGGGGGTAGGAGGAGTAGGCTACACCTTC. Its translation is CSVSPGVGGVGYTF.

The chain has TRBV21-1 and TRBJ2-7; TRBD1 is the table's D call and was not checked against the DNA. TRBV21-1 is recorded as a pseudogene. The CDR3 contains 15 residues. The CDR3 sequence is CASSKVAGALYEQYF. CDR3 DNA sequence: TGTGCCAGCAGCAAAGTGGCAGGGGCCCTCTACGAGCAGTACTTC.

J is TRBJ1-1 and V is TRBV18, with a possible D match to TRBD1 (5 bases). Trimming stripped 0 bases from V and 0 bases from J, with 8 bases between. The CDR3 is 15 amino acids. Germline values: CDR1 KGHSH, CDR2 LQKENI. CDR3 protein: CASSPPTAMNTEAFF. CDR3 DNA sequence: TGTGCCAGCTCACCACCGACAGCTATGAACACTGAAGCTTTCTTT.

This clone appeared a few times. The genes are TRBV7-9 and TRBJ1-2; 7 positions agree with TRBD1. Germline loops: CDR1 SEHNR, CDR2 FQNEAQ (reference sequence). This CDR3 region has 12 residues. Unmatched junction bases numbered 3, after V lost 4 bases and J lost 7 bases. CDR3 bases: TGTGCCAGCAGCTGGGCAGGGGGTGGCTACACCTTC. Protein product: CASSWAGGGYTF.

The rearrangement links TRBV19 to TRBJ2-1; no definite D call. Trimming removed 1 base at V and 3 bases at J, with 4 bases between. The CDR3 has 13 amino acids. Germline lookup yields CDR1 LNHDA and CDR2 SQIVND (reference sequence). CDR3 amino acids: CASSIVGYNEQFF. CDR3 nucleotide sequence: TGTGCCAGTAGTATAGTGGGCTACAATGAGCAGTTCTTC.

The rearrangement uses TRBV7-2 and TRBJ1-5; D is unclear. This CDR3 is built from 13 residues. V dropped 1 base and J dropped 6 bases, with 7 bases sitting between them. Germline V gene sequence: CDR1 SGHTA, CDR2 FQGNSA. CDR3 residues: CASSLGVGQPQHF. DNA of the CDR3: TGTGCCAGCAGCTTAGGTGTTGGTCAGCCCCAGCATTTT.

A few counts support this clone. The V gene is TRBV10-1, the J gene TRBJ2-5, with D perhaps TRBD2 (6 bases). The CDR3 runs to 13 residues. V lost 6 bases and J 4 bases, leaving 12 bases between the germline ends. Germline V gene sequence: CDR1 WNHNN, CDR2 SYGVQD (reference sequence). The CDR3 loop reads CASSTVGGETQYF. The DNA for the CDR3 is TGCGCCAGCAGCACCGTCGGGGGAGAGACCCAGTACTTC.

This rearrangement joins TRBV14 to TRBJ2-7; D call uncertain. Trimming took 1 base from V and 6 from J, leaving 4 bases between them. The CDR3 is made up of 11 amino acids. Germline CDR1 is SGHDN and CDR2 is FVKESK. The CDR3, as DNA: TGTGCCAGCAGCCAAGCGTCCGAGCAGTACTTC. Its protein is CASSQASEQYF.

This clone was counted a few times. This chain joins TRBV6-5 and TRBJ2-7; the D gene is possibly TRBD2 (7 bases). V was pared by 0 bases and J by 2 bases, with 11 bases between. This CDR3 contains 15 residues. Germline V gives CDR1 MNHEY, CDR2 SVGAGI. The CDR3 sequence is CASSYSREGAYEQYF. The CDR3 DNA sequence: TGTGCCAGCAGTTACTCAAGGGAGGGGGCCTACGAGCAGTACTTC.

The chain is built from TRBV5-4 and TRBJ1-6; 8 nucleotides align to TRBD1. V trimming: 2 bases; J trimming: 6 bases; junction bases outside the gene matches: 4. The germline V gene encodes CDR1 SGHNT and CDR2 YYREEE (reference sequence). This CDR3 is built from 15 residues. The CDR3 protein is CASSFRTGSNSPLHF. CDR3 in DNA: TGTGCCAGCAGCTTCCGGACAGGGAGTAATTCACCCCTCCACTTT.

CDR3 DNA sequence: TGTGCCTCCGGGACTAGCGGCAATGAGCAGTTCTTC. It translates to CASGTSGNEQFF. The chain joins TRBV11-2 to TRBJ2-1; TRBD2 agrees at 11 bases. CDR3 length equals 12 residues. Per the germline V gene, CDR1 is SGHAT and CDR2 is FQNNGV. Trimming cost V 11 bases and J 6 bases; bases outside gene matches: 3.